The rows below give T cell receptor beta chains drawn from one sample of a study of blood T cell repertoires in COVID-19. Sequencing was performed with immunoSEQ multiplex PCR; in TCRdb, only in-frame clones are kept and a portion is missing. The data show fewer than 250,000 clones, with around 82% seen just once and approximately 4.5% held by the top ten. Sequenced sample: peripheral blood. The origin of the receptors is a woman in her seventies with acute or convalescent COVID-19. Both conserved end residues are part of each CDR3. Each record gives: J gene, clone size, V gene, D gene, CDR3 protein, CDR3 DNA. D genes are given only for firm matches. Size values are once, few and many counts, or a class for expanded clones, and some rows have none.

TRBJ2-2 . TRBV18 TRBD1 CASSPATGTGELFF TGTGCCAGCTCACCGGCGACAGGGACCGGGGAGCTGTTTTTT
TRBJ2-1 . TRBV11-3 TRBD2 CASSLVSGASYNEQFF TGTGCCAGCAGCTTGGTTAGCGGGGCTTCCTACAATGAGCAGTTCTTC
TRBJ1-2 once TRBV6-5 TRBD1 CASRSTGVVDGYTF TGTGCCAGCAGGAGCACAGGGGTTGTCGATGGCTACACCTTC
TRBJ2-1 . TRBV5-4 . CASSQQGGNEQFF TGTGCCAGCAGCCAACAAGGGGGTAATGAGCAGTTCTTC
TRBJ2-2 . TRBV7-2 TRBD2 CASSALAGGPRTGELFF TGTGCCAGCAGCGCTCTAGCGGGGGGGCCGAGGACCGGGGAGCTGTTTTTT
TRBJ1-4 once TRBV29-1 . CSVGDRRKEKLFF TGCAGCGTTGGCGACAGGAGAAAGGAAAAACTGTTTTTT
TRBJ2-7 . TRBV7-2 . CASSFGDSVYEQYF TGTGCCAGCAGCTTCGGCGACAGTGTCTACGAGCAGTACTTC
TRBJ1-1 . TRBV28 TRBD1 CASSLGQTGQRTEAFF TGTGCCAGCAGTTTAGGGCAGACAGGGCAGAGGACTGAAGCTTTCTTT
TRBJ1-3 . TRBV10-3 . CAISDSGSGNTIYF TGTGCCATCAGTGATAGTGGTTCTGGAAACACCATATATTTT
TRBJ1-2 . TRBV7-8 . CASSVRGYNYGYTF TGTGCCAGCAGCGTTAGGGGGTACAACTATGGCTACACCTTC
TRBJ1-1 . TRBV4-3 . CASSQNMNTEAFF TGCGCCAGCAGCCAAAATATGAACACTGAAGCTTTCTTT
TRBJ2-2 . TRBV3-1/TRBV3-2 . CASRDTGQGNTGELFF TGTGCCAGCAGAGACACAGGACAAGGGAACACCGGGGAGCTGTTTTTT
TRBJ2-7 . TRBV19 TRBD1 CASSPTLGQGTYEQYF TGTGCCAGTAGTCCTACTTTGGGACAGGGGACTTACGAGCAGTACTTC
TRBJ2-2 . TRBV2 TRBD1 CASRLGQSNTGELFF TGTGCCAGCCGCTTGGGACAGTCGAACACCGGGGAGCTGTTTTTT
TRBJ2-5 . TRBV12-3/TRBV12-4 . CANARGSQETQYF TGTGCTAACGCACGCGGTTCTCAAGAGACCCAGTACTTC
TRBJ2-3 . TRBV10-1 . CASSETSFTDTQYF TGCGCCAGCAGTGAGACTAGCTTCACAGATACGCAGTATTTT
TRBJ2-2 few TRBV7-9 . CASSSTGHTNTGELFF TGTGCCAGCAGCTCTACGGGACACACGAACACCGGGGAGCTGTTTTTT
TRBJ2-5 . TRBV5-4 TRBD2 CASSLGLAGPLKETQYF TGTGCCAGCAGCTTGGGTCTAGCGGGGCCCCTGAAGGAGACCCAGTACTTC
TRBJ1-1 few TRBV29-1 TRBD1 CSARRQGASTEAFF TGCAGCGCCCGAAGACAGGGGGCCAGCACTGAAGCTTTCTTT
TRBJ1-6 few TRBV2 . CASSGFRASSPLHF TGTGCCAGCAGTGGGTTCAGGGCCAGTTCACCCCTCCACTTT
TRBJ2-7 . TRBV6-5 . CASSLDRGETYEQYF TGTGCCAGCAGCTTAGACCGGGGTGAGACCTACGAGCAGTACTTC
TRBJ1-5 . TRBV4-1 TRBD1 CASSSDEGARQPQHF TGCGCCAGCAGCTCCGATGAGGGGGCGCGACAGCCCCAGCATTTT
TRBJ1-2 once TRBV5-1 . CASSLGFPAGDYGYTF TGCGCCAGCAGCTTGGGCTTCCCCGCAGGGGACTATGGCTACACCTTC
TRBJ2-7 . TRBV6-5 . CASTKEGTYEQYF TGTGCCAGCACCAAGGAGGGGACCTACGAGCAGTACTTC
TRBJ1-5 few TRBV3-1/TRBV3-2 . CASSQDEPGRNQPQHF TGTGCCAGCAGCCAAGACGAGCCTGGGCGCAATCAGCCCCAGCATTTT
TRBJ2-1 . TRBV5-1 TRBD1 CASSLAEGTGTNEQFF TGCGCCAGCAGCTTGGCCGAAGGGACAGGGACGAATGAGCAGTTCTTC
TRBJ2-5 few TRBV24-1 TRBD2 CATSDPYSGGVETQYF TGTGCCACCAGTGACCCCTATAGCGGGGGGGTAGAGACCCAGTACTTC
TRBJ2-1 . TRBV5-1 . CASSLSSNEQFF TGCGCCAGCAGCTTGTCCAGCAATGAGCAGTTCTTC
TRBJ1-1 . TRBV28 TRBD1 CASSFAGQGVETEAFF TGTGCCAGCAGTTTCGCGGGACAGGGGGTCGAGACTGAAGCTTTCTTT
TRBJ1-2 . TRBV5-1 . CASTTTGTSGDGYTF TGCGCCAGCACCACCACGGGGACAAGCGGCGATGGCTACACCTTC
TRBJ1-2 . TRBV4-1 . CASSQNEAVNYGYTF TGCGCCAGCAGCCAAAACGAGGCAGTGAACTATGGCTACACCTTC
TRBJ2-2 . TRBV6-6 TRBD1 CASSRQGWTGELFF TGTGCCAGCAGTAGACAGGGGTGGACCGGGGAGCTGTTTTTT
TRBJ2-1 . TRBV19 . CASSQGGGDNEQFF TGTGCCAGTAGTCAGGGGGGAGGAGACAATGAGCAGTTCTTC
TRBJ1-4 . TRBV5-4 . CASSLGQMNEKLFF TGTGCCAGCAGCTTGGGACAGATGAATGAAAAACTGTTTTTT
TRBJ2-1 . TRBV6-4 TRBD2 CASSGGGRNEQFF TGTGCCAGCAGCGGGGGAGGGAGGAATGAGCAGTTCTTC
TRBJ2-2 . TRBV11-2 . CASSFGSPGELFF TGTGCCAGCAGCTTTGGGAGCCCCGGGGAGCTGTTTTTT